The 14 T cell receptor beta chains below all came from one sample that was sequenced in a study of Ad26.COV2.S vaccination and SARS-CoV-2 variants. TCRdb's table, derived via immunoSEQ multiplex PCR, lists solely in-frame clones and lacks some. The profile covers 200,000 to 300,000 clones, with over 75% appearing a single time and roughly 10% taken by the ten largest. Treatment of the sample: approximately 18 received Ad26.COV2.S at low or high dose, single or two shots; about 5 received placebo; per-sample allocation not given. The samples were gathered on day 63 after the first injection of vaccine or placebo. This specimen was peripheral blood, taken in a trial of Ad26.COV2.S vaccine versus placebo. The receptors here all came from a person aged 18 to 59 who received the Ad26.COV2.S COVID-19 vaccine or a placebo.

This clone was detected once. The CDR3 nucleotides read TGTGCCAGCAGCCAAACAGGGTGGGACGAAAAACTGTTTTTT. Translation: CASSQTGWDEKLFF. V and J are TRBV7-9 and TRBJ1-4, with D possibly matching TRBD1 (6 bases). The CDR3 length is 14 residues. Trimming removed 5 bases at V and 8 bases at J, with 15 bases between. The germline CDR1 and CDR2 sequences are SEHNR and FQNEAQ (reference sequence). Complete variable domain (other parts from reference TRBV7-9 and TRBJ1-4): DTGVSQNPRHKITKRGQNVTFRCDPISEHNRLYWYRQTLGQGPEFLTYFQNEAQLEKSRLLSDRFSAERPKGSFSTLEIQRTEQGDSAMYLCASSQTGWDEKLFFGSGTQLSVL.

The chain is built from TRBV28 and TRBJ1-2; maybe TRBD1 (5 bases). In germline, CDR1 is MDHEN, CDR2 SYDVKM. CDR3 length: 14 residues. V shed 3 bases and J shed 4 bases, with 12 bases lying between them. The CDR3 is CASSFPSGLYGYTF. For the CDR3, the DNA is TGTGCCAGCAGTTTCCCCTCAGGGCTCTATGGCTACACCTTC.

The CDR3 spells CAISEQGGPYQETQYF. The CDR3 coding sequence is TGTGCCATCAGTGAACAGGGGGGACCGTACCAAGAGACCCAGTACTTC. The chain is built from TRBV10-3 and TRBJ2-5; 8 bases fit TRBD1. Losses at the gene ends were 3 bases for V and 0 bases for J; bases not matched to a gene: 6. The V gene's germline CDR1 is ENHRY and CDR2 SYGVKD. CDR3 length: 16 amino acids.

The chain joins TRBV28 to TRBJ1-6, with 10 bases lining up with TRBD1. The length of the CDR3 is 18 residues. The germline V gene has CDR1 MDHEN and CDR2 SYDVKM. The ends lost 2 bases at V and 6 bases at J; junction bases unmatched: 10. The CDR3 here is CASSLIGQGGFLNSPLHF. In nucleotides, the CDR3 is TGTGCCAGCAGTTTAATCGGACAGGGGGGGTTTCTTAATTCACCCCTCCACTTT. Based on the CDR3 plus reference TRBV28 and TRBJ1-6, the full variable domain is DVKVTQSSRYLVKRTGEKVFLECVQDMDHENMFWYRQDPGLGLRLIYFSYDVKMKEKGDIPEGYSVSREKKERFSLILESASTNQTSMYLCASSLIGQGGFLNSPLHFGNGTRLTVT.

The V gene is TRBV24-1, the J gene TRBJ1-3; D unclear. The CDR3 sequence is 14 residues long. Deletions cut 2 bases from V and 0 bases from J, with 4 bases between. CDR1 and CDR2 from the germline V gene are KGHDR and SFDVKD. The CDR3 region has the DNA TGTGCCACCAGTGATTCTCTCTCTGGAAACACCATATATTTT. It is translated as CATSDSLSGNTIYF.

In this sample, this clone turned up a few times. The chain recombines TRBV7-9 with TRBJ1-5, with 12 bases aligning to TRBD1. After removal of 3 bases from V and 13 bases from J, the junction contained 7 bases not matched to a gene. CDR1 and CDR2 (germline): SEHNR, FQNEAQ (reference sequence). There are 14 residues in the CDR3. CDR3 in amino acids: CASSLGTGGVPQHF. CDR3 DNA: TGTGCCAGCAGCTTGGGGACAGGGGGCGTCCCTCAGCATTTT.

This sequence joins TRBV6-1 and TRBJ2-5, with 7 bases matching TRBD1. The CDR3 sequence is 16 residues long. Germline V gene lookup returns CDR1 MNHNS and CDR2 SASEGT. The trim removed 4 bases at V and 1 base at J, leaving 9 bases unmatched. The CDR3 region is CASSGGTATIQETQYF. CDR3 nucleotides: TGTGCCAGCAGTGGTGGGACAGCAACCATCCAAGAGACCCAGTACTTC.

The V and J genes are TRBV5-1 and TRBJ1-3; D is undetermined. Trimming stripped 0 bases from V and 2 bases from J, with 9 bases between. The CDR3 loop spans 15 amino acids. Germline CDR1 SGHRS, CDR2 YFSETQ. The CDR3 nucleotides read TGCGCCAGCAGCTTGGTCGGTATTACTGGAAACACCATATATTTT. It is translated as CASSLVGITGNTIYF.

This clone was detected once. The genes are TRBV30 and TRBJ2-1; D possibly corresponds to TRBD1 (6 bases). From germline, CDR1 is GTSNPN and CDR2 SVGIG (reference sequence). The germline V and J ends were trimmed by 1 base and 12 bases, with 10 bases remaining between them. The CDR3 has 11 amino acids. CDR3 DNA sequence: TGTGCCTGGAGTGGGGGGCGGCGGCAGTTCTTC. It is translated as CAWSGGRRQFF. The whole variable domain, remainder taken from reference TRBV30 and TRBJ2-1, is SQTIHQWPATLVQPVGSPLSLECTVEGTSNPNLYWYRQAAGRGLQLLFYSVGIGQISSEVPQNLSASRPQDRQFILSSKKLLLSDSGFYLCAWSGGRRQFFGPGTRLTVL.

The CDR3 protein is CASSQGFYEQYF. CDR3 in DNA: TGTGCCAGCAGCCAAGGGTTCTACGAGCAGTACTTC. The chain joins TRBV12-3 or TRBV12-4 to TRBJ2-7; no clear D gene. V lost 6 bases to trimming and J lost 3 bases, with 9 bases between them. This CDR3 comprises 12 residues.

This chain links TRBV19 with TRBJ1-1; 10 bases agree with TRBD1. Trimming cost V 8 bases and J 1 base; bases outside gene matches: 19. Looked up from germline, CDR1 is LNHDA and CDR2 is SQIVND (reference sequence). This CDR3 spans 19 amino acids. DNA of the CDR3: TGTGCCAGTGGGGCAACAATCGGGACAGGGGCCCACCCGAACACTGAAGCTTTCTTT. It yields the protein CASGATIGTGAHPNTEAFF.

V is TRBV10-3 and J is TRBJ1-2, with D possibly being TRBD1 (5 bases). V gave up 1 base and J gave up 4 bases, with 10 bases separating them. Germline assignment: CDR1 ENHRY and CDR2 SYGVKD. CDR3 length equals 14 residues. CDR3 DNA sequence: TGTGCCATCAGTGAGTGGAGGGGAATCTATGGCTACACCTTC. Protein sequence: CAISEWRGIYGYTF.

The chain is built from TRBV3-1 (or the pseudogene TRBV3-2) and TRBJ1-2; TRBD1 is a possible D gene (5 bases). V lost 3 bases and J lost 6, with 17 bases in between. The CDR3 has 15 residues. Germline loops: CDR1 LGHDT, CDR2 YNNKEL (reference sequence). CDR3 nucleotide sequence: TGTGCCAGCAGCCACCAGGTCGGGGCAGGGCATGGCTACACCTTC. As protein: CASSHQVGAGHGYTF.

The CDR3 DNA reads as TGTGCCAGCAGCCCGAAAAGGGTGGGGAACACTGAAGCTTTCTTT. Translated, it gives CASSPKRVGNTEAFF. The chain joins TRBV5-8 to TRBJ1-1; D remains unclear. In germline, CDR1 is SGHTS, CDR2 YDEGEE. The CDR3 is 15 residues long. Trimming cost V 4 bases and J 1 base, with 14 bases left between them.